This T cell receptor (beta chain) was found in a study of control samples from healthy donors and cancer patients. V dropped 0 bases and J dropped 0 bases, with 9 bases sitting between them. This CDR3 is built from 16 residues. Germline V CDR1 and CDR2: MGHRA, YSYEKL. This table comes from immunoSEQ multiplex PCR, and its TCRdb copy is limited to in-frame clones, with some not included. The top ten clones hold 5% to 6% of a sample with around 75,000 clones, about 92% of them seen once. The source is a woman aged 55-70 years in good health. The chain joins TRBV4-1 to TRBJ1-3; D is undetermined. The specimen was blood. This chain's CDR3 is CASSQDVLSSGNTIYF. The CDR3 nucleotides are TGCGCCAGCAGCCAAGACGTTTTGAGCTCTGGAAACACCATATATTTT.